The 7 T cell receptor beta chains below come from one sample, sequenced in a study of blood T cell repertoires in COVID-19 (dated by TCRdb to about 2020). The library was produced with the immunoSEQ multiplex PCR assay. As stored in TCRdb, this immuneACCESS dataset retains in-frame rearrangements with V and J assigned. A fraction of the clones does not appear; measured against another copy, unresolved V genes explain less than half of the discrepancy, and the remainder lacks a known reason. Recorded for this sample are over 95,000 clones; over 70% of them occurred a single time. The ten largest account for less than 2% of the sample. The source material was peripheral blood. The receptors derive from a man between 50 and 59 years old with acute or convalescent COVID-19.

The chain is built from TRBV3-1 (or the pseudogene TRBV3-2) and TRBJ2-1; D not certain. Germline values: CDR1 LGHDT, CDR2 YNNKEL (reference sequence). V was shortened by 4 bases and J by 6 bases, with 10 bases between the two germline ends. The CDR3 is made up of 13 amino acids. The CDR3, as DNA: TGTGCCAGCAGCCTGGGCAGGTCCAATGAGCAGTTCTTC. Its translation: CASSLGRSNEQFF.

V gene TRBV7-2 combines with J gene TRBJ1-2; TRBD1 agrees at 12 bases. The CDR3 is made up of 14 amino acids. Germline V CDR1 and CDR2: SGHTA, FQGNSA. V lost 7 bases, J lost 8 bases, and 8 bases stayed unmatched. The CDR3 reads CASNPGQGASGYTF. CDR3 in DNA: TGTGCCAGCAATCCGGGACAGGGGGCCAGCGGCTACACCTTC. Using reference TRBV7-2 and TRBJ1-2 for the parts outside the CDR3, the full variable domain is GAGVSQSPSNKVTEKGKDVELRCDPISGHTALYWYRQSLGQGLEFLIYFQGNSAPDKSGLPSDRFSAERTGGSVSTLTIQRTQQEDSAVYLCASNPGQGASGYTFGSGTRLTVV.

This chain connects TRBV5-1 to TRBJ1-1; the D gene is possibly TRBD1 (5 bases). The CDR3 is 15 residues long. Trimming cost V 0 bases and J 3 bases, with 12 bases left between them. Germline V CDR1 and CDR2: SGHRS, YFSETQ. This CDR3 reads CASSLDGRVHTEAFF. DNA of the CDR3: TGCGCCAGCAGCTTGGACGGCAGGGTCCACACTGAAGCTTTCTTT.

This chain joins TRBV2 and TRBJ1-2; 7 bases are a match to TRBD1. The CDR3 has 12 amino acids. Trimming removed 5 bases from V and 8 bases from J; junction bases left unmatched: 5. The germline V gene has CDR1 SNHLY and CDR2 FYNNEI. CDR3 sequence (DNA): TGTGCCAGCAGTAGGCAGGGGGAAGGCTACACCTTC. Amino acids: CASSRQGEGYTF.

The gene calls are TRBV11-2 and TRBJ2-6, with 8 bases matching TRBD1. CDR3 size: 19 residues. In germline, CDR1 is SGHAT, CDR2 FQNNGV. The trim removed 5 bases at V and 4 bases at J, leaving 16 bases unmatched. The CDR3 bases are TGTGCCAGCAGCGACCAGGGGGCGCGATTTCTTCCCGGGGCCAACGTCCTGACTTTC. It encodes CASSDQGARFLPGANVLTF. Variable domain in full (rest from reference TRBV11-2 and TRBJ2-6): EAGVAQSPRYKIIEKRQSVAFWCNPISGHATLYWYQQILGQGPKLLIQFQNNGVVDDSQLPKDRFSAERLKGVDSTLKIQPAKLEDSAVYLCASSDQGARFLPGANVLTFGAGSRLTVL.

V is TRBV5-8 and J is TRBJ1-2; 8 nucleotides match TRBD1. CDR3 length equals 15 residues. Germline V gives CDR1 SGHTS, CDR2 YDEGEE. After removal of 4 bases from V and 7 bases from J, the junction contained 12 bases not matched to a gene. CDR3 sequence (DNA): TGTGCCAGCAGCCCATTTCTACAGGGGGTATCTGGCTACACCTTC. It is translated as CASSPFLQGVSGYTF.

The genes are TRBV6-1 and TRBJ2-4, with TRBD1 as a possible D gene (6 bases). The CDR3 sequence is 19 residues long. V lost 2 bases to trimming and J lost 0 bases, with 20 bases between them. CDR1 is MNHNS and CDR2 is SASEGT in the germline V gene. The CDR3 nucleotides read TGTGCCAGCAGTGAACAGGTAGCGCCAGGGGAGAAAGCCAAAAACATTCAGTACTTC. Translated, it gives CASSEQVAPGEKAKNIQYF.